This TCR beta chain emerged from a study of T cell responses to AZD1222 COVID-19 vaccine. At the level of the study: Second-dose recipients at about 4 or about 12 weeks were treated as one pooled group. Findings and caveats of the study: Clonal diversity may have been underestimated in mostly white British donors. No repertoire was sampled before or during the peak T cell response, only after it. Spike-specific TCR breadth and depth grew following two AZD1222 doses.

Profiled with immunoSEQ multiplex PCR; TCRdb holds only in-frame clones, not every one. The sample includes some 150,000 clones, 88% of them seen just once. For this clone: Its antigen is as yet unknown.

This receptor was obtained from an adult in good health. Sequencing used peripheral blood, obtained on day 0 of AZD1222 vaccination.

CDR3: CASSFSGGWTGELFF. The CDR3 nucleotides are TGTGCCAGCAGTTTTAGCGGGGGATGGACCGGGGAGCTGTTTTTT. The chain couples TRBV6-5 to TRBJ2-2; 9 nucleotides line up with TRBD2. The CDR3 sequence is 15 residues long. The V gene's germline CDR1 is MNHEY and CDR2 SVGAGI. The trim removed 4 bases at V and 5 bases at J, leaving 5 bases unmatched.